This T cell receptor beta chain was recovered during a study of T cells in Graves' hyperthyroidism and ophthalmopathy. At the level of the study: Peripheral blood was drawn at first diagnosis, prior to all treatment. Study-level findings and limits: The majority of expanded thyroid clonotypes above 0.001 also appeared in blood. It was a median around 6 months before onset that the model predicted ophthalmopathy.

This clonotype occurred many times. Its antigen remains unidentified. Those patients with uncontrolled infection, other autoimmune disease, pregnancy or lactation were excluded. RNA transcripts were the template for amplifying TCR beta CDR3 regions. Initially, a first-round RT-PCR of the TCR CDR3 employed the HTBI primer set. TCRdb itself ran the multiplex PCR reads through MiXCR, one entry per CDR3 protein. This sample yields 270,000 or so distinct CDR3 sequences, of which less than 30% are seen a single time; roughly a quarter belongs to the top ten. The sample comprised blood. This receptor was identified in a middle-aged man with Graves' hyperthyroidism that later progressed to Graves' ophthalmopathy.

CDR3 in amino acids: CASFRRPYGYTF. In nucleotides, the CDR3 is TGTGCCAGCTTCCGCAGGCCCTATGGCTACACCTTC. This chain uses TRBV28 with TRBJ1-2; D is ambiguous. The ends were cut back, 8 bases at V and 4 bases at J, with 11 bases in the middle. The CDR3 has 12 residues. Per the germline V gene, CDR1 is MDHEN and CDR2 is SYDVKM.